This TCR beta chain derives from a study of control samples from healthy donors and cancer patients. J was trimmed by 6 bases and V by 3 bases; bases with no gene match: 6. The CDR3 sequence is 15 residues long. Germline V CDR1 and CDR2: SGHNT, YYREEE (reference sequence). Generated by immunoSEQ multiplex PCR, the TCRdb table keeps only in-frame clones and is missing some. The table lists fewer than 200,000 clones, almost 90% of them singletons. The V and J genes are TRBV5-4 and TRBJ2-1, with TRBD2 identical over 10 bases. The sequenced sample consisted of blood. The origin of this receptor is a woman in her thirties in good health. The CDR3 reads CASSSGLAGVNEQFF. The CDR3 coding sequence is TGTGCCAGCAGCTCCGGCCTAGCGGGAGTCAATGAGCAGTTCTTC.